This entry lists 10 T cell receptor beta chains sequenced from one sample in a study of cytomegalovirus exposure and HLA in healthy donors. The PCR used 60 Vbeta and 13 Jbeta primers. Here immunoSEQ multiplex PCR was the method, and the copy in TCRdb shows in-frame clones only, minus some. The sample lists tens of thousands of clones; about three quarters were seen once. The sequenced sample consisted of PBMCs. The origin of the receptors is a man in his forties in good health and CMV-seronegative.

The CDR3 loop reads CATWQGDANTGELFF. CDR3 sequence (DNA): TGTGCCACTTGGCAGGGGGATGCGAACACCGGGGAGCTGTTTTTT. The genes are TRBV6-6 and TRBJ2-2; the match to TRBD1 covers 7 bases. The germline V gene encodes CDR1 MNHNY and CDR2 SVGAGI (reference sequence). Trimming cost V 10 bases and J 0 bases; bases outside gene matches: 8. CDR3 length equals 15 residues.

This clone was seen a handful of times. The chain employs TRBV6-5 and TRBJ1-2, with unresolved D. Trimming removed 6 bases at V and 8 bases at J, with 19 bases between. CDR3 length: 14 residues. Germline V gives CDR1 MNHEY, CDR2 SVGAGI. Written as DNA, the CDR3 is TGTGCCAGCAGGCCCCGACACTCAGGATTCGGCTACACCTTC. It specifies CASRPRHSGFGYTF.

V is TRBV27 and J is TRBJ2-4, with TRBD2 matching over 14 bases. The CDR3 runs 17 residues. The junction had 7 bases not matched to a gene; V was cut back by 5 bases and J by 4 bases. CDR1 is MNHEY, CDR2 SMNVEV, per germline (reference sequence). The CDR3 is CASSPSRLAGGKNIQYF. The CDR3 DNA follows: TGTGCCAGCAGTCCCTCTCGACTAGCGGGAGGGAAAAACATTCAGTACTTC.

This chain links TRBV6-6 with TRBJ2-2; 13 nucleotides line up with TRBD2. Trimming took 6 bases from V and 7 from J; bases not matched to a gene: 5. The CDR3 sequence is 15 residues long. Looked up from germline, CDR1 is MNHNY and CDR2 is SVGAGI (reference sequence). The CDR3 loop is CASRLAGGQNGELFF. DNA for the CDR3: TGTGCCAGCAGACTAGCGGGGGGGCAAAACGGGGAGCTGTTTTTT.

The CDR3 sequence: CASSEKGVPDTQYF. In nucleotides, the CDR3 is TGTGCCAGCAGTGAAAAAGGGGTCCCAGATACGCAGTATTTT. This chain connects TRBV6-1 to TRBJ2-3, with a weak D call TRBD1 (5 bases). CDR1 MNHNS and CDR2 SASEGT come from the germline V gene. The CDR3 loop spans 14 amino acids. The V gene lost 2 bases and the J gene lost 4 bases, with 10 bases spanning the gap.

J is TRBJ1-1 and V is TRBV11-3; no clear D. Germline V CDR1 and CDR2: SGHNT, YENEEA. The CDR3 spans 13 residues. The ends were cut back, 4 bases at V and 1 base at J, with 7 bases in the middle. This chain's CDR3 is CASSSRRNTEAFF. The CDR3 DNA follows: TGTGCCAGCAGCTCCCGTAGGAACACTGAAGCTTTCTTT.

This chain links TRBV5-6 with TRBJ1-1; 7 bases align to TRBD1. Germline CDR1 reads SGHDT; CDR2 reads YYEEEE. The junction had 3 bases not matched to a gene; V was cut back by 3 bases and J by 1 base. CDR3 length: 14 amino acids. The CDR3 spells CASSYGTANTEAFF. DNA of the CDR3: TGTGCCAGCAGCTACGGGACAGCGAACACTGAAGCTTTCTTT.

The chain couples TRBV19 to TRBJ2-1; 11 bases match TRBD2. CDR3 size: 17 residues. Germline trimming cut 4 bases from V and 9 bases from J; bases unmatched to any gene: 14. Per the germline V gene, CDR1 is LNHDA and CDR2 is SQIVND (reference sequence). CDR3 nucleotides: TGTGCCAGTAGTAAATTTCCTGGTAGCGGGGGGGCCACTGAGCAGTTCTTC. Its translation is CASSKFPGSGGATEQFF.

This clone was observed a single time. This sequence joins TRBV21-1 and TRBJ2-1; the D call TRBD2 from the table was never checked on the DNA. TRBV21-1 is designated a pseudogene. CDR3 length equals 18 residues. The CDR3 DNA sequence: TGTGCCAGCAACCGCCGGGGAAGTAGCGGGAGTTCTGGGAATGAGCAGTTCTTC. This codes for CASNRRGSSGSSGNEQFF.

This chain connects TRBV4-2 to TRBJ2-1, with TRBD2 matching 10 bases. Germline V gene sequence: CDR1 LGHNA, CDR2 YNFKEQ. With 1 base clipped from V and 8 bases from J, the junction kept 11 bases outside the gene matches. The CDR3 contains 17 residues. Written as DNA, the CDR3 is TGTGCCAGCAGCCAAGGTCCCGGGAGAGCGGGAGGGGATGAGCAGTTCTTC. Encoded protein: CASSQGPGRAGGDEQFF.